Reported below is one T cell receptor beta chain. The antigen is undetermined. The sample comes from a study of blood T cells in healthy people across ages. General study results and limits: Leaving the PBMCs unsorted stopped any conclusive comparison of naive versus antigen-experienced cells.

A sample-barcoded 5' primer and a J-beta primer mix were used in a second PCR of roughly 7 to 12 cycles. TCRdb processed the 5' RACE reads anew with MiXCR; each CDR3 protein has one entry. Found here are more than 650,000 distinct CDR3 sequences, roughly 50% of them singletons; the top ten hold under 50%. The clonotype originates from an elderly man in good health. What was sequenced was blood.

The chain's CDR3 is CATSRGGGISYNEQFF. The CDR3 coding sequence is TGTGCCACCAGCAGGGGAGGGGGGATTTCCTACAATGAGCAGTTCTTC. The J gene is TRBJ2-1, the V gene TRBV15; D possibly corresponds to TRBD2 (7 bases). Germline V gene sequence: CDR1 LNHNV, CDR2 YYDKDF (reference sequence). Trimming stripped 3 bases from V and 1 base from J, with 13 bases between. This CDR3 is 16 amino acids long.